The 23 T cell receptor beta chains listed next were all sequenced from one sample in a study of beta chain features in type 1 diabetes (dated by TCRdb to the late 2010s). For these receptors, no antigen is known. The receptor library was made with the immunoSEQ multiplex PCR assay. The entire isolated RNA was reverse transcribed using the High Capacity cDNA Reverse Transcription Kit, and thus expressed TCRB transcripts were sequenced. Here the immuneACCESS table is served through TCRdb, limited to in-frame sequences with V and J called. Missing clones are a known gap in these copies; in checked studies unresolved V genes cover under half, and the rest lacks a known reason. A total of some 250,000 clones appear in this sample, 9.5% to 13% of them only once. The leading ten clones occupy around 0.017% of the sample. The full study reports these points: In all four CD4+ subsets, TCRB CDR3 length was moderately but significantly shorter in type 1 diabetes patients.

The sample was naive CD4+ T cells from blood. The sample's cell subset or site, from its label and the paper: true naive CD4+ T cells. Receptors originate from a man aged 30 to 45 with type 1 diabetes.

CDR3 region: CASSPRDNTDTQYF. The CDR3 DNA is TGTGCCAGCAGCCCGAGGGACAACACAGATACGCAGTATTTT. V is TRBV7-9 and J is TRBJ2-3, with a weak D call TRBD1 (6 bases). CDR1 is SEHNR and CDR2 is FQNEAQ in the germline V gene (reference sequence). V was clipped by 5 bases and J by 2 bases, with 11 bases between them. This CDR3 region has 14 residues.

A few counts support this clone. The rearrangement joins TRBV25-1 to TRBJ1-6, with D uncertain. V gave up 2 bases and J gave up 7 bases, with 9 bases separating them. The germline gives CDR1 MGHDK, CDR2 SYGVNS. This CDR3 comprises 14 residues. CDR3 protein: CASSEIRSNSPLHF. The CDR3 DNA reads as TGTGCCAGCAGTGAAATACGGTCGAATTCACCCCTCCACTTT.

This clone has a handful of counts. V usage is TRBV23-1 and J usage is TRBJ1-6, with TRBD1 identical over 7 bases. TRBV23-1 counts as an open reading frame of uncertain function. The CDR3 sequence is 17 residues long. Germline trimming cut 1 base from V and 7 bases from J; bases unmatched to any gene: 10. The CDR3 protein is CASSQLLLGQQNSPLHF. The CDR3 bases are TGCGCCAGCAGTCAATTATTATTGGGACAGCAGAATTCACCCCTCCACTTT.

This clone was detected a few times. V is TRBV30 and J is TRBJ2-5, with TRBD2 as a possible D gene (5 bases). Germline assignment: CDR1 GTSNPN and CDR2 SVGIG (reference sequence). V was trimmed by 2 bases and J by 1 base, leaving 17 bases between them. The CDR3 spans 16 residues. CDR3 loop: CAWSFGYSGIQETQYF. Here the CDR3 DNA reads TGTGCCTGGAGTTTTGGGTATTCCGGGATCCAAGAGACCCAGTACTTC.

The chain links TRBV7-3 to TRBJ2-1; D not resolved. The germline V and J ends were trimmed by 1 base and 4 bases, with 5 bases remaining between them. The CDR3 sequence is 13 residues long. Looked up from germline, CDR1 is SGHTA and CDR2 is FQGTGA. CDR3 sequence (DNA): TGTGCCAGCAGCTTAAGGCCGTACAATGAGCAGTTCTTC. Protein sequence: CASSLRPYNEQFF.

This clone occurred a few times. The chain is built from TRBV28 and TRBJ1-4; D unresolved. Trimming took 6 bases from V and 7 from J, leaving 9 bases between them. CDR1 and CDR2 from the germline V gene are MDHEN and SYDVKM. The CDR3 loop spans 12 amino acids. In DNA form, the CDR3 reads TGTGCCAGCAGCCGAGGGAGTGAAAAACTGTTTTTT. This sequence encodes CASSRGSEKLFF.

The chain employs TRBV7-9 and TRBJ2-1; D perhaps matches TRBD1 (5 bases). The V end was cut by 1 base, the J end by 4 bases, with 5 bases between. The CDR3 loop spans 13 amino acids. The V gene's germline CDR1 is SEHNR and CDR2 FQNEAQ (reference sequence). The DNA of the CDR3 is TGTGCCAGCAGCTTAGGACAGTACAATGAGCAGTTCTTC. Its translation is CASSLGQYNEQFF.

The chain couples TRBV6-5 to TRBJ1-6, with D tentatively TRBD1 (6 bases). The CDR3 is 14 amino acids. Germline V gene data show CDR1 as MNHEY and CDR2 as SVGAGI. V was clipped by 5 bases and J by 7 bases, with 12 bases between them. CDR3 sequence: CASSTQGSNSPLHF. In DNA form, the CDR3 reads TGTGCCAGCAGTACACAGGGATCCAATTCACCCCTCCACTTT.

The rearrangement joins TRBV6-6 to TRBJ2-3; tentatively, D is TRBD2 (7 bases). Per germline, CDR1 MNHNY and CDR2 SVGAGI (reference sequence). The V end was cut by 7 bases, the J end by 5 bases, with 13 bases between. The CDR3 totals 13 residues. The CDR3 region has the DNA TGTGCCAGCATCCCGGGGGGCCAAGATACGCAGTATTTT. Its translation is CASIPGGQDTQYF.

The chain recombines TRBV5-1 with TRBJ2-1; 11 positions match TRBD2. Trimming at V came to 5 bases and at J to 3 bases, leaving 7 bases not matched to a gene. This CDR3 has 16 residues. Germline CDR1 reads SGHRS; CDR2 reads YFSETQ. The CDR3 loop is CASSWIAGGLYNEQFF. The CDR3 bases are TGCGCCAGCAGTTGGATAGCGGGGGGGCTCTACAATGAGCAGTTCTTC.

The chain combines TRBV5-6 with TRBJ2-4; 8 bases match TRBD1. There are 14 residues in the CDR3. Germline V lookup: CDR1 SGHDT, CDR2 YYEEEE. V dropped 4 bases and J dropped 6; count of bases not matched to a gene: 6. This CDR3 reads CASSRPQGANIQYF. CDR3 nucleotides: TGTGCCAGCAGCCGCCCGCAGGGGGCAAACATTCAGTACTTC.

This clone was counted only a few times. The chain couples TRBV18 to TRBJ1-5; the D is unclear. The CDR3 spans 13 residues. The V end lost 6 bases, the J end lost 0 bases, and 6 bases lay between the germline ends. The germline V gene has CDR1 KGHSH and CDR2 LQKENI. CDR3 coding DNA: TGTGCCAGCTCCGCGGATAGCAATCAGCCCCAGCATTTT. It encodes CASSADSNQPQHF.

This clone was seen a few times. The chain links TRBV18 to TRBJ2-7, with D hard to call. Germline CDR1 reads KGHSH; CDR2 reads LQKENI. Trimming took off 10 bases at V and 3 bases at J, with 22 bases between the two ends. The CDR3 extends over 15 amino acids. The CDR3 DNA follows: TGTGCCACCTCCTCTGGAGCAAACATGAACTACGAGCAGTACTTC. Translated, it gives CATSSGANMNYEQYF. Combining the CDR3 with reference TRBV18 and TRBJ2-7 gives the whole variable domain NAGVMQNPRHLVRRRGQEARLRCSPMKGHSHVYWYRQLPEEGLKFMVYLQKENIIDESGMPKERFSAEFPKEGPSILRIQQVVRGDSAAYFCATSSGANMNYEQYFGPGTRLTVT.

This clone was seen a few times. The DNA for the CDR3 is TGTGCCAGCAGCCCAGCCGGGACTAGTAGAGATACGCAGTATTTT. This codes for CASSPAGTSRDTQYF. The rearrangement uses TRBV9 and TRBJ2-3; the match to TRBD2 covers 8 bases. Germline V lookup: CDR1 SGDLS, CDR2 YYNGEE. The V gene end was trimmed by 4 bases and the J gene end by 5 bases; junction bases not matched to a gene: 9. The CDR3 covers 15 residues.

This clone was observed a handful of times. V gene TRBV29-1 combines with J gene TRBJ2-2, with TRBD1 matching 7 bases. J gave up 6 bases and V 0 bases, and 4 bases lay outside the gene matches. The CDR3 loop spans 14 amino acids. Per germline, CDR1 SQVTM and CDR2 ANQGSEA. The CDR3, as DNA: TGCAGCGTTGAAGATGAACAGGGGTCCGGGGAGCTGTTTTTT. This translates into CSVEDEQGSGELFF.

In its sample, this clone was seen a few times. The DNA for the CDR3 is TGTGCCAGCAGCACGAGACTAGCGGGGAACAATGAGCAGTTCTTC. Amino acid sequence: CASSTRLAGNNEQFF. The rearrangement joins TRBV7-2 to TRBJ2-1; 11 bases are shared with TRBD2. J gave up 5 bases and V 5 bases, and 5 bases lay outside the gene matches. The CDR3 totals 15 residues. Germline CDR1 is SGHTA and CDR2 is FQGNSA.

The chain is built from TRBV5-1 and TRBJ2-7, with TRBD1 matching over 8 bases. CDR1 and CDR2 (germline): SGHRS, YFSETQ. Trimming took 3 bases from V and 2 from J; bases not matched to a gene: 1. The CDR3 consists of 13 residues. DNA of the CDR3: TGCGCCAGCAGCTGGGACAGGACCTACGAGCAGTACTTC. Encoded protein: CASSWDRTYEQYF.

This clone was observed a few times. The rearrangement links TRBV4-3 to TRBJ1-2; D gene ambiguous. Germline lookup yields CDR1 LGHNA and CDR2 YSLEER. Trimming took off 0 bases at V and 2 bases at J, with 10 bases between the two ends. This CDR3 comprises 15 residues. Here the CDR3 reads CASSQEHRQNYGYTF. In DNA form, the CDR3 reads TGCGCCAGCAGCCAAGAGCACAGACAAAACTATGGCTACACCTTC.

The CDR3 here is CAIRSGSSTDTQYF. For the CDR3, the DNA is TGTGCCATCAGGAGCGGATCTAGCACAGATACGCAGTATTTT. The chain joins TRBV10-3 to TRBJ2-3; possible D gene TRBD2, 5 bases. CDR1 is ENHRY and CDR2 is SYGVKD in the germline V gene. The CDR3 sequence is 14 residues long. Trimming shortened V by 6 bases and J by 0 bases, and 10 bases separated the two germline ends.

CDR3 nucleotides: TGTGCCAGCAGCTTAGATCGACAGGGCACGGCTTCCGGCTACACCTTC. This translates into CASSLDRQGTASGYTF. V usage is TRBV11-2 and J usage is TRBJ1-2; 7 bases map to TRBD1. The V gene's germline CDR1 is SGHAT and CDR2 FQNNGV. J lost 8 bases, V lost 0 bases, and 12 bases had no gene match. This CDR3 region has 16 residues.

The chain couples TRBV28 to TRBJ2-3; a possible D gene is TRBD2 (6 bases). The CDR3 totals 13 residues. Germline-derived CDR1 and CDR2 are MDHEN and SYDVKM. Trimming pared 9 bases from V and 2 bases from J, leaving 12 bases between. CDR3 DNA sequence: TGTGCCAGAAGGAGGCGGGACACAGATACGCAGTATTTT. Its protein product is CARRRRDTDTQYF.

This chain connects TRBV7-2 to TRBJ2-7; 11 bases are shared with TRBD1. The CDR3 has 15 residues. CDR1 is SGHTA, CDR2 FQGNSA, per germline. Germline trimming cut 6 bases from V and 3 bases from J; bases unmatched to any gene: 7. CDR3: CASRRDRGTFYEQYF. The CDR3 DNA is TGTGCCAGCAGAAGGGACAGGGGGACCTTCTACGAGCAGTACTTC.

This clone has just a few counts. V gene TRBV7-9 combines with J gene TRBJ2-7, with 9 bases fitting TRBD1. V lost 5 bases, J lost 6 bases, and 8 bases stayed unmatched. The CDR3 is made up of 14 amino acids. Per germline, CDR1 SEHNR and CDR2 FQNEAQ (reference sequence). The CDR3, as DNA: TGTGCCAGCAGCCTACAGGGGGCGCGAAGCGAGCAGTACTTC. This codes for CASSLQGARSEQYF.